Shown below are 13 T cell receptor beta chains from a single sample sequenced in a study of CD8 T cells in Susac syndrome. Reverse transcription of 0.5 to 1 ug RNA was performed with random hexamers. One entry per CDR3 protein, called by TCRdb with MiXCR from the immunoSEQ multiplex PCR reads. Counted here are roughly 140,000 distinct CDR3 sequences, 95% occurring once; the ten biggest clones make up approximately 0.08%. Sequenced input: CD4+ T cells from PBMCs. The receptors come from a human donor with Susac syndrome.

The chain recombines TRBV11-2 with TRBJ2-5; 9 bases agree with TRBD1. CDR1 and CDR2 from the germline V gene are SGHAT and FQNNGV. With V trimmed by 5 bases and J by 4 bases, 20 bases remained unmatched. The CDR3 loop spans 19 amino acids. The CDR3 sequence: CASSPKTGGWVGGRETQYF. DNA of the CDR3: TGTGCCAGCAGCCCCAAGACAGGGGGGTGGGTAGGGGGGCGAGAGACCCAGTACTTC.

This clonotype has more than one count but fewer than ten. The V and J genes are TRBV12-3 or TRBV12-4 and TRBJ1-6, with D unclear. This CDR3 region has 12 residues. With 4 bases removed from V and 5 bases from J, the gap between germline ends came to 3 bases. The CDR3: CASSSDNSPLHF. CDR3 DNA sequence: TGTGCCAGCAGTTCCGATAATTCACCCCTCCACTTT.

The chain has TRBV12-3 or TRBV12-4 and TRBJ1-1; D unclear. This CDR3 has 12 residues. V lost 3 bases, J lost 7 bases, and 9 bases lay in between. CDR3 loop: CASSFGLLEAFF. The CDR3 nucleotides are TGTGCCAGCAGTTTTGGATTACTTGAAGCTTTCTTT.

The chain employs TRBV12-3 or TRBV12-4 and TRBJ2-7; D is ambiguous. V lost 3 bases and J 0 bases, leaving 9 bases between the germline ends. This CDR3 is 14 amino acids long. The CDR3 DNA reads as TGTGCCAGCAGTTTTGACGGTAGCTCCTACGAGCAGTACTTC. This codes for CASSFDGSSYEQYF.

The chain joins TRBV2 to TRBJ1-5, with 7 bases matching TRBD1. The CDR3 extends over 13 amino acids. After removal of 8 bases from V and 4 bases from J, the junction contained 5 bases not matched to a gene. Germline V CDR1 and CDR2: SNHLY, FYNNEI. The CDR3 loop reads CASRDSENQPQHF. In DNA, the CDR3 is TGTGCCAGCCGGGACAGCGAAAATCAGCCCCAGCATTTT.

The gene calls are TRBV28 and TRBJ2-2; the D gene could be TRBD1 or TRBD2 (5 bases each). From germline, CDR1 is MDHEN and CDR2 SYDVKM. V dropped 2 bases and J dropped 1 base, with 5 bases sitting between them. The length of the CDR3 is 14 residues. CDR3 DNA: TGTGCCAGCAGTTTAGGGGGGAACACCGGGGAGCTGTTTTTT. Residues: CASSLGGNTGELFF. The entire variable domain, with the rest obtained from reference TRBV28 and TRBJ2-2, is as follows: DVKVTQSSRYLVKRTGEKVFLECVQDMDHENMFWYRQDPGLGLRLIYFSYDVKMKEKGDIPEGYSVSREKKERFSLILESASTNQTSMYLCASSLGGNTGELFFGEGSRLTVL.

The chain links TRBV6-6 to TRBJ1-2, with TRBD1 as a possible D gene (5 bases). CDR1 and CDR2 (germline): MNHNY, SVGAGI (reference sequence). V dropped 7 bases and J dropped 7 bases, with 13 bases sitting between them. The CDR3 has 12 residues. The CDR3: CASNQRGGGYTF. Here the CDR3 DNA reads TGTGCCAGCAACCAACGGGGGGGTGGCTACACCTTC.

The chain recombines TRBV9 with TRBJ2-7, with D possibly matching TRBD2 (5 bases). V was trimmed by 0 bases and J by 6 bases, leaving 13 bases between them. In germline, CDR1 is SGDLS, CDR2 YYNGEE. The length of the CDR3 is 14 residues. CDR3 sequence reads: CASSVEVRGIEQYF. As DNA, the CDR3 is TGTGCCAGCAGCGTAGAGGTGCGAGGGATCGAGCAGTACTTC.

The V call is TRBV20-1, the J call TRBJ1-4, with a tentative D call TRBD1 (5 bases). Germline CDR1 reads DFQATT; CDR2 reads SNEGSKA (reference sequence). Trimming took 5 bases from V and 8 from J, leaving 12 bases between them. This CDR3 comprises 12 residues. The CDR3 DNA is TGCAGTGCTCAGGGTTGGGGGGAAAAACTGTTTTTT. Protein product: CSAQGWGEKLFF.

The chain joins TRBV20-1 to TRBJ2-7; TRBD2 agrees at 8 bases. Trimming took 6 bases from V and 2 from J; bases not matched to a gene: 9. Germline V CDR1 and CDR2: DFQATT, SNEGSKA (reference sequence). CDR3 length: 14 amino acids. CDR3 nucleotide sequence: TGCAGTGCGTCGAATCCCGGGGGGGCCTACGAGCAGTACTTC. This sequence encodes CSASNPGGAYEQYF.

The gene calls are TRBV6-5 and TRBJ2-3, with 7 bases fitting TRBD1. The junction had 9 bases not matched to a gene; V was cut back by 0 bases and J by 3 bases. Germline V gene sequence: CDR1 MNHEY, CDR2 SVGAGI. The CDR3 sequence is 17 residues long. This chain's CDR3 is CASSYSRTGSGTDTQYF. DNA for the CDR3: TGTGCCAGCAGTTACTCGCGGACAGGTTCGGGGACAGATACGCAGTATTTT.

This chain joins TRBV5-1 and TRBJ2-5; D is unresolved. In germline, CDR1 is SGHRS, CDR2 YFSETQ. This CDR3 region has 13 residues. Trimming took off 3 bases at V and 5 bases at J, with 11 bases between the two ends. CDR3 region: CASSSSDGETQYF. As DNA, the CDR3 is TGCGCCAGCAGCTCTTCAGACGGGGAGACCCAGTACTTC.

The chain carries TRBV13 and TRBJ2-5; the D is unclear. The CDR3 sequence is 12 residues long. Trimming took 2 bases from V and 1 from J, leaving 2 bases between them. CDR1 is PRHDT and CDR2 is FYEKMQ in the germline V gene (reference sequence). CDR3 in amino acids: CASSLPQETQYF. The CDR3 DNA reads TGTGCCAGCAGCTTACCCCAAGAGACCCAGTACTTC.